The sequence of this TCR beta chain was determined in a study of blood T cells in healthy people across ages. The ends lost 2 bases at V and 1 base at J; junction bases unmatched: 1. This CDR3 has 14 amino acids. Germline V gives CDR1 SGHDT, CDR2 YYEEEE. On this clonotype: Because it lacks the conserved phenylalanine or tryptophan at the end, this CDR3 is likely a read error.

Combining a sample-barcoded 5' primer with a J-beta primer mix, a second PCR ran for about 7 to 11 cycles. TCRdb re-derived calls from the 5' RACE reads in MiXCR, one entry per CDR3 protein. The sample has more than 600,000 distinct CDR3 sequences; 25% are singletons. Total RNA was isolated from each sample in quantities of at least 5 micrograms. The same sample was also used in a study of T cells of mothers and their children. That report notes: Sequencing got over 10 million TCR beta CDR3 reads from each mother and around 3 million from each child. Overlap ran slightly, non-significantly higher for related than unrelated mother-child pairs. No clones detected were persistent microchimeric T cell clones.

This clonotype was obtained from a boy younger than 18 in good health. The chain is built from TRBV5-6 and TRBJ1-1; 8 positions match TRBD1. The sample taken for sequencing was blood. The CDR3 loop reads CASSFGQGNTEAFL. CDR3 nucleotide sequence: TGTGCCAGCAGCTTTGGACAGGGGAACACTGAAGCTTTCCTT.